This T cell receptor beta chain was captured in a study of CD8+CD57+ T cells in acquired aplastic anemia. Study in general: The mean DNA yield obtained from sorted CD4+ and CD8+ cells came to roughly 3 ug.

The germline CDR1 and CDR2 sequences are SGHAT and FQNNGV. The CDR3 is made up of 17 amino acids. The trim removed 3 bases at V and 0 bases at J, leaving 6 bases unmatched. Genomic DNA provided the template from which TCR beta VDJ and CDR3 profiles were obtained. Using its own MiXCR run on the reads, TCRdb lists one record per CDR3 protein. The sample carries about 470,000 distinct CDR3 sequences, 25% to 40% recorded once. Patients who underwent sequencing had shown CD8+CD57+ cell expansion by flow cytometry. The enrolled patients all had severe acquired aplastic anemia. Blood samples were obtained from patients who had received no prior therapy. In its sample, this clonotype was seen a few times.

The rearrangement links TRBV11-2 to TRBJ2-7; 12 bases are a match to TRBD1. The origin of this receptor is a human donor with aplastic anemia. The source material was sorted CD4+, CD8+, or CD8+CD57+ T cells (not recorded which) from PBMCs. The CDR3 DNA reads TGTGCCAGCAGCTTGTCTGCGGGACAGGGGGCCTCCTACGAGCAGTACTTC. It translates to CASSLSAGQGASYEQYF. Full variable domain (rest looked up from reference TRBV11-2 and TRBJ2-7): EAGVAQSPRYKIIEKRQSVAFWCNPISGHATLYWYQQILGQGPKLLIQFQNNGVVDDSQLPKDRFSAERLKGVDSTLKIQPAKLEDSAVYLCASSLSAGQGASYEQYFGPGTRLTVT.